This T cell receptor beta chain comes out of a study of PD-1 blockade in classical Hodgkin lymphoma. In the study overall: Patients were treated with nivolumab at 3 mg/kg, and this was given intravenously every 2 weeks. Study-level results: Lower baseline TCR diversity marked trial partial responders and progressors.

Every patient experienced relapse after autologous stem cell transplantation, and brentuximab vedotin exposure varied. As to this clone: Its specificity is not known.

The CDR3 extends over 17 amino acids. The V end was cut by 0 bases, the J end by 4 bases, with 16 bases between. CDR1 is MGHRA, CDR2 YSYEKL, per germline. Sequenced by immunoSEQ multiplex PCR; TCRdb stores in-frame clones only, minus some. Among more than 90,000 clones listed, 85% to 90% were seen once. Specimen: peripheral blood mononuclear cells (PBMCs), collected before the second cycle of nivolumab. This receptor was identified in a human donor with classical Hodgkin lymphoma. This rearrangement joins TRBV4-1 to TRBJ1-3; no firm D call. CDR3 sequence (DNA): TGCGCCAGCAGCCAAGAGGGCAGGCTACGATCGGGAAACACCATATATTTT. It translates to CASSQEGRLRSGNTIYF.